This TCR beta chain was identified in a study of regulatory T cells in long-lasting Graves disease. The CDR3 runs 16 residues. Losses at the gene ends were 7 bases for V and 4 bases for J; bases not matched to a gene: 12. Germline lookup yields CDR1 KGHDR and CDR2 SFDVKD. Broader study findings: Shared public clonotypes totalled over 2,500 in persistent patients, compared with about a thousand in new patients. Persistent Graves' patients showed a TCR diversity that was lower than that of newly diagnosed ones.

As to time point: persistent/refractory GD, antithyroid drugs over 5 years with positive TRAb. PBMC RNA was the source of the TCR library. In the case of this clonotype: Its antigen is not known.

Sequencing libraries for TCR beta were prepared with iRepertoire HTBI primers and Arm-PCR of CDR3 regions. As originally analysed: Sample data revealed approximately 60 TRBV and some 13 TRBJ segments. TCRdb re-derived calls from the multiplex PCR reads in MiXCR, one entry per CDR3 protein. The V and J calls were determined by TCRdb, not by the authors. This table has 350,000 to 500,000 distinct CDR3 sequences, roughly a fifth appearing once. The origin of this receptor is a female donor with Graves disease. Sequenced material: peripheral blood mononuclear cells (PBMCs), taken when the disease was refractory, from a patient treated with antithyroid drugs. The chain links TRBV24-1 to TRBJ1-1, with 9 bases lining up with TRBD1. DNA of the CDR3: TGTGCCACCAGGGGCCAGACCGGGACAGGGTTCACTGAAGCTTTCTTT. Protein product: CATRGQTGTGFTEAFF.